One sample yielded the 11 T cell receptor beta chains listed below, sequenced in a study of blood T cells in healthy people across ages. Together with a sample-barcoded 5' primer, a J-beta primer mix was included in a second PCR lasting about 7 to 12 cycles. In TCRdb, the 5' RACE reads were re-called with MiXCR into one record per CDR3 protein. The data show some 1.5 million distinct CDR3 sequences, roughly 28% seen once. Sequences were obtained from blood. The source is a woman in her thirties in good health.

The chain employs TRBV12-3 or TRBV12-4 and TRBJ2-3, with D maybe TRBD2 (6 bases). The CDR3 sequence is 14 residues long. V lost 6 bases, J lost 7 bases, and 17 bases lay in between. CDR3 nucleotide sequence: TGTGCCAGCAGCCCGGGACTGAGTTGGAATACGCAGTATTTT. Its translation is CASSPGLSWNTQYF.

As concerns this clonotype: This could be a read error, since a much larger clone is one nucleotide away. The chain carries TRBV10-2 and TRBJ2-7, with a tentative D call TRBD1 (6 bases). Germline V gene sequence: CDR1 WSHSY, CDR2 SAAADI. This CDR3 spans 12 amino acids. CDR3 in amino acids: CVSLGTPYEQYF. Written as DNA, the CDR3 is TGCGTCAGCCTAGGGACACCTTACGAGCAGTACTTC.

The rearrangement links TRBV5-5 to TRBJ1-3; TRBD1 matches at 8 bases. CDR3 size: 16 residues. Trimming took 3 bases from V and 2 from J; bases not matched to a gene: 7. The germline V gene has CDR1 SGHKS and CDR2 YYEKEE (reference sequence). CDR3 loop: CASSSLQGVAGNTIYF. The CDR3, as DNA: TGTGCCAGCAGCTCCTTACAGGGGGTCGCTGGAAACACCATATATTTT.

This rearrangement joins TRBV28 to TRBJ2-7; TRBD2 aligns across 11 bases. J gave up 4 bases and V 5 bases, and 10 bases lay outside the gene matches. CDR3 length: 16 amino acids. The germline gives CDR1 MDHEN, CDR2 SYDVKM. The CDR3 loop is CASSGPSGGYKYEQYF. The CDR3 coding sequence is TGTGCCAGCAGTGGACCTAGCGGGGGGTATAAGTACGAGCAGTACTTC.

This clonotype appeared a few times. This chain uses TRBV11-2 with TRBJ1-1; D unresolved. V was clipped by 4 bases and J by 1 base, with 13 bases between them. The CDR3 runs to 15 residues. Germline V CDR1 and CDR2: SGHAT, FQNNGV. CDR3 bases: TGTGCCAGCAGCTCGCCGGACGGCGGGAACACTGAAGCTTTCTTT. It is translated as CASSSPDGGNTEAFF.

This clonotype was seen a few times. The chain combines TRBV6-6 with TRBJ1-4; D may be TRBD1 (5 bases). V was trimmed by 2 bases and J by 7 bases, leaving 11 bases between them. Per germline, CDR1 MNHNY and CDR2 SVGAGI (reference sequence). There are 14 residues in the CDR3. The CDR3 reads CASSYRGEVEKLFF. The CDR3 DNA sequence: TGTGCCAGCAGTTACAGGGGAGAGGTTGAAAAACTGTTTTTT.

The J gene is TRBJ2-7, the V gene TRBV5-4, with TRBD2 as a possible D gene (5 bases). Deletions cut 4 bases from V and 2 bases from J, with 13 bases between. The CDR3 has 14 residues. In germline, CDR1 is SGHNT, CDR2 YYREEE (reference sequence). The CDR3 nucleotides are TGTGCCAGCAGCCCAACTCTAGCTACCTACGAGCAGTACTTC. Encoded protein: CASSPTLATYEQYF.

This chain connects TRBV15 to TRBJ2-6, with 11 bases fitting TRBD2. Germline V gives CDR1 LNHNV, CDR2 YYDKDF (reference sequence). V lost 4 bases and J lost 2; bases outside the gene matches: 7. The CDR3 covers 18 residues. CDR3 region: CATSIRSGGVAGANVLTF. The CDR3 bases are TGTGCCACCAGCATTCGTAGCGGGGGGGTTGCTGGGGCCAACGTCCTGACTTTC.

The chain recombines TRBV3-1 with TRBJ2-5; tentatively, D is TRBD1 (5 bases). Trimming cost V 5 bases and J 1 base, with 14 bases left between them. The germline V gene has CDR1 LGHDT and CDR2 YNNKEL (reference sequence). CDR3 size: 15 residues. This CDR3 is CASSFWTSSQETQYF. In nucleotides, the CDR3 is TGTGCCAGCAGCTTCTGGACATCATCCCAAGAGACCCAGTACTTC.

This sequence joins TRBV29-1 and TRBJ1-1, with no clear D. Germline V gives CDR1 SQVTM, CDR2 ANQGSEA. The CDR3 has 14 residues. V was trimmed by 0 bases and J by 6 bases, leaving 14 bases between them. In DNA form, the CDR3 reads TGCAGCGTTGAAGAGGCCCTCCTTCGCGCTGAAGCTTTCTTT. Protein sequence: CSVEEALLRAEAFF.

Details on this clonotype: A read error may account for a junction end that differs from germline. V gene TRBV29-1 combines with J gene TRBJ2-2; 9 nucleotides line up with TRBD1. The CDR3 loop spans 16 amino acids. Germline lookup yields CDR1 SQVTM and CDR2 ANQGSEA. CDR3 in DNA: TGCAGCGCCCTTACGGGACAGGGCATCAACACTGGGGAGCTGTTTTTT. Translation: CSALTGQGINTGELFF.